Listed below are T cell receptor beta chains from one sample, sequenced in a study of T cells in Graves' hyperthyroidism and ophthalmopathy. TCRdb processed the multiplex PCR reads anew with MiXCR; each CDR3 protein has one entry. This table has roughly 720,000 distinct CDR3 sequences, about 18% appearing once. The sample consisted of blood. These receptors all stem from a man in his forties or fifties with Graves' hyperthyroidism. CDR3s include the opening cysteine and the closing phenylalanine or tryptophan. A D gene is named only where the DNA matches it firmly. Some rows mark clone size as missing; the rest say once, few, many or name a class of expanded clone.

v_gene	d_gene	len	j_gene	abundance	CDR3nt	CDR3aa
TRBV6-1	.	13	TRBJ1-2	many	TGTGCCAGCACTGCGGGAGCTAACTATGGCTACACCTTC	CASTAGANYGYTF
TRBV28	.	14	TRBJ2-5	many	TGTGCCAGCAGTTCCCGCCCAGGGGATGAGACCCAGTACTTC	CASSSRPGDETQYF
TRBV28	.	14	TRBJ2-7	.	TGTGCCAGCAGTACCGACGGAGTTTCCTACGAGCAGTACTTC	CASSTDGVSYEQYF
TRBV2	.	15	TRBJ1-4	many	TGTGCCAGCAGTGCCTCCCGAACAACTAATGAAAAACTGTTTTTT	CASSASRTTNEKLFF
TRBV7-8	TRBD1	14	TRBJ2-7	many	TGTGCCAGCAGCACCGGGACAGGGGGCCGCGAGCAGTACTTC	CASSTGTGGREQYF
TRBV9	TRBD2	14	TRBJ2-7	many	TGTGCCAGCAGTGGGGGGGAGGGCGGATACGAGCAGTACTTC	CASSGGEGGYEQYF
TRBV27	.	12	TRBJ2-3	many	TGTGCCAGCAGTAACAATCGGAATACGCAGTATTTT	CASSNNRNTQYF
TRBV5-1	.	17	TRBJ1-6	few	TGCGCCAGCAGCTTGGTCACAGGGAGCTCCTATAATTCACCCCTCCACTTT	CASSLVTGSSYNSPLHF
TRBV5-1	.	17	TRBJ2-6	.	TGCGCCAGCAGCTTGTTCGCAGGGATCTCTGGGGCCAACGTCCTGACTTTC	CASSLFAGISGANVLTF
TRBV19	.	15	TRBJ1-2	many	TGTGCCAGTAGTGAGACCGCAGGGAAGGGTGGTGGCTACACCTTC	CASSETAGKGGGYTF
TRBV10-2	.	14	TRBJ1-5	.	TGCGCCACCTTCAGACGGATTAGCAATCAGCCCCAGCATTTT	CATFRRISNQPQHF
TRBV5-4	.	13	TRBJ2-5	.	TGTGCCAGCAGCTTGGCCGCCAGGGAGACCCAGTACTTC	CASSLAARETQYF
TRBV27	TRBD1	15	TRBJ1-5	many	TGTGCCAGCATTTTCCGGGACAGGGACCATCAGCCCCAGCATTTT	CASIFRDRDHQPQHF
TRBV28	.	18	TRBJ2-2	.	TGTGCCAGCAGTTTCGTCCCCCAATTCGGACGGAACACCGGGGAGCTGTTTTTT	CASSFVPQFGRNTGELFF
TRBV2	.	12	TRBJ2-5	many	TGTGCCAGCACGCGGATTGGGGAGACCCAGTACTTC	CASTRIGETQYF
TRBV24-1	.	16	TRBJ2-1	many	TGTGCCACCAGTGATTTGCCGGGCGCCTTGGGCAGTGAGCAGTTCTTC	CATSDLPGALGSEQFF
TRBV6-5	.	15	TRBJ1-6	.	TGTGCCAGCAGTTCCTTATACTCCTATAATTCACCCCTCCACTTT	CASSSLYSYNSPLHF
TRBV10-2	TRBD1	14	TRBJ2-7	many	TGCGCCAGCGGAGCCTGGGACAGCTCCTACGAGCAGTACTTC	CASGAWDSSYEQYF
TRBV4-1	.	16	TRBJ1-5	few	TGCGCCAGCAGCCAAACGGGGCAGGGCGGCAATCAGCCCCAGCATTTT	CASSQTGQGGNQPQHF
TRBV2	.	14	TRBJ1-1	few	TGTGCCAGCAGTGCGAACTACAAACCAGGTGGTGCTTTCTTT	CASSANYKPGGAFF
TRBV12-3/TRBV12-4	.	13	TRBJ2-1	many	TGTGCCAGCAGACCCACAGGGCTAAATGAGCAGTTCTTC	CASRPTGLNEQFF
TRBV5-1	TRBD1	14	TRBJ2-7	many	TGCGCCAGCAGCGCGGGACAGGGAGCCTACGAGCAGTACTTC	CASSAGQGAYEQYF
TRBV6-5	.	15	TRBJ1-5	.	TGTGCCAGCAGTTACCCATTTGGCATTATTCAGCCCCAGCATTTT	CASSYPFGIIQPQHF
TRBV29-1	.	13	TRBJ2-7	many	TGCAGCGTTACCGACAGTCCCACCTACGAGCAGTACTTC	CSVTDSPTYEQYF
TRBV29-1	.	13	TRBJ2-4	.	TGCAGCGTTGTTGGGGAAGGAGAAAACATTCAGTACTTC	CSVVGEGENIQYF
TRBV9	TRBD2	16	TRBJ2-1	few	TGTGCCAGCAGCGTAGATCCTAGCGGGAGCGACAATGAGCAGTTCTTC	CASSVDPSGSDNEQFF
TRBV19	TRBD2	15	TRBJ2-3	.	TGTGCCAGTAGTATCGCGACTAGCGGCACAGATACGCAGTATTTT	CASSIATSGTDTQYF
TRBV19	TRBD1	14	TRBJ1-4	.	TGTGCCAGTAGTGTATCGGGGACAGGGGAGAAACTGTTTTTT	CASSVSGTGEKLFF
TRBV2	.	15	TRBJ1-3	many	TGTGCCAGCAGTGAAGTAAGGGCCTCTGGAAACACCATATATTTT	CASSEVRASGNTIYF
TRBV19	.	16	TRBJ2-6	few	TGTGCCAGTAGTCCCGTACATCTGGCTGGGGCCAACGTCCTGACTTTC	CASSPVHLAGANVLTF
TRBV5-1	TRBD1	17	TRBJ2-1	many	TGCGCCAGCAGCTGGGACCAACCGGGACAGGCAGGGATGGTGCAGTTCTTC	CASSWDQPGQAGMVQFF
TRBV4-1	.	13	TRBJ2-1	.	TGCGCCAGCAGCCAAGCGGGTATCAATGAGCAGTTCTTC	CASSQAGINEQFF
TRBV11-2	.	13	TRBJ2-7	many	TGTGCCAGCAGCTTAGATGGAGGGGTCGAGCAGTACTTC	CASSLDGGVEQYF
TRBV29-1	TRBD1	13	TRBJ2-3	many	TGCAGCGCCGACAGGGGATTTCCAGATACGCAGTATTTT	CSADRGFPDTQYF
TRBV24-1	TRBD1	16	TRBJ2-3	few	TGTGCCACCAGTGAAATGCGGACAGGGGGCACAGATACGCAGTATTTT	CATSEMRTGGTDTQYF
TRBV4-3	.	15	TRBJ2-7	.	TGCGCCAGCAGCCAAGCAAGGGGCGCACCCTACGAGCAGTACTTC	CASSQARGAPYEQYF
TRBV27	.	12	TRBJ2-2	many	TGTGCCACCAGCAGGAACACCGGGGAGCTGTTTTTT	CATSRNTGELFF
TRBV2	.	16	TRBJ2-5	many	TGTGCCAGCAGTCATTACGGGACCGATTCCCAAGAGACCCAGTACTTC	CASSHYGTDSQETQYF
TRBV19	.	12	TRBJ2-5	few	TGTGCCGTTCGATCGAGGACAGAGACCCAGTACTTC	CAVRSRTETQYF
TRBV5-5	TRBD1	16	TRBJ2-7	.	TGTGCCAGCAGCTCCGCCGGGACAGGGGCGACCTACGAGCAGTACTTC	CASSSAGTGATYEQYF
TRBV4-1	.	14	TRBJ2-1	few	TGCGCCAGCAGCCAATCAGCGGGTTGGAATGAGCAGTTCTTC	CASSQSAGWNEQFF
TRBV25-1	TRBD1	15	TRBJ1-1	.	TGTGCCAGCAGTGAATTGGGACAGGGAGGCACTGAAGCTTTCTTT	CASSELGQGGTEAFF
TRBV7-9	.	17	TRBJ1-2	.	TGTGCCAGCAGCAGAACCCCTCCAGACAAGGCGGGTTATGGCTACACCTTC	CASSRTPPDKAGYGYTF
TRBV28	TRBD2	20	TRBJ2-1	many	TGTGCCAGCAGTTCCCCTTTGGCTAGCGGGAGGTCGAGCTCCTACAATGAGCAGTTCTTC	CASSSPLASGRSSSYNEQFF
TRBV5-1	TRBD1	14	TRBJ1-2	.	TGCGCCAGCAGCGCCGGGACAGGCCACTATGGCTACACCTTC	CASSAGTGHYGYTF
TRBV19	.	14	TRBJ2-1	once	TGTGCCAGTACTAGCAGGCAGGGATACAATCCCCAGTTCTTC	CASTSRQGYNPQFF
TRBV12-5	TRBD1	15	TRBJ1-1	.	TGTGCTAGTGCCTCGGGACAGCTCTTGAACACTGAAGCTTTCTTT	CASASGQLLNTEAFF
TRBV28	TRBD1	15	TRBJ1-1	many	TGTGCCAGCAGGCCTACAGGGGGATGGAGCACTGAAGCTTTCTTT	CASRPTGGWSTEAFF
TRBV7-9	TRBD2	16	TRBJ2-3	.	TGTGCCAGCAGCCCTATAGCGGGAGACCTCACAGATACGCAGTATTTT	CASSPIAGDLTDTQYF
TRBV12-3/TRBV12-4	.	16	TRBJ2-7	many	TGTGCCAGCAGTTTAGAGGTATGGGGCGGGGAAGCCGAGCAGTACTTC	CASSLEVWGGEAEQYF
TRBV27	.	15	TRBJ2-6	many	TGTGCCAGCAGCTGGGGGTGGTCTGGGGCCAACGTCCTGACTTTC	CASSWGWSGANVLTF
TRBV5-1	.	13	TRBJ2-7	many	TGCGCCAGCAGCCCGGGCTATATCCACGAGCAGTACTTC	CASSPGYIHEQYF
TRBV10-3	TRBD2	14	TRBJ2-1	many	TGTGCCATCAGCGGGTCGGGAGGGCCTTCTGAGCAGTTCTTC	CAISGSGGPSEQFF
TRBV19	TRBD1	13	TRBJ1-1	many	TGTGCCAGCCGGGACAGGGAAATCGCTGAAGCTTTCTTT	CASRDREIAEAFF
TRBV20-1	TRBD1	16	TRBJ2-1	.	TGCAGTGCTAGAGATCTTGACAGGGCATCCTACAATGAGCAGTTCTTC	CSARDLDRASYNEQFF